These 25 T cell receptor beta chains were sequenced from one sample in a study of breast tumors, draining lymph nodes, adjacent tissues. The lymph nodes were axillary draining lymph nodes from breast cancer patients. TCRdb re-analysed the multiplex PCR reads in MiXCR, keeping a single row per CDR3 protein. The sample consists of some 140,000 distinct CDR3 sequences, under 25% of them appearing once. The sequencing sample was made of axillary lymph node tissue. Receptor source: a female donor with breast cancer. Some clones in this sample may be carry-over from other donors' samples.

In this sample, this clonotype turned up once. Relative to the germline gene, one junction end is altered; a read error may explain this. V is TRBV18 and J is TRBJ1-2, with 7 bases fitting TRBD1. This CDR3 spans 13 amino acids. Germline CDR1 reads KGHSH; CDR2 reads LQKENI. The CDR3 region has the DNA TGTACCAGCTCACCCGACAGGGCCTATGGCTACACCTTC. Translating it yields CTSSPDRAYGYTF.

This clonotype appeared many times. The chain links TRBV5-1 to TRBJ2-3; a weak D match, TRBD2 (7 bases). The ends were cut back, 3 bases at V and 6 bases at J, with 17 bases in the middle. This CDR3 spans 15 amino acids. The germline gives CDR1 SGHRS, CDR2 YFSETQ. The CDR3 coding sequence is TGCGCCAGCAGCTGGTCGGGGGGCCAGGGCGATACGCAGTATTTT. It codes for CASSWSGGQGDTQYF.

With respect to this clonotype: Sequence at one end of the junction differs from germline and may be a read error. The chain carries TRBV27 and TRBJ2-1; 10 positions match TRBD1. The germline V gene encodes CDR1 MNHEY and CDR2 SMNVEV (reference sequence). The CDR3 is 14 residues long. The CDR3, as DNA: TGTGCCGGCAGTAGGGACAGGGGTTACAATGAGCAGTTCTTC. It is translated as CAGSRDRGYNEQFF.

This clonotype was counted a few times. The chain combines TRBV28 with TRBJ2-7; 8 nucleotides line up with TRBD1. Unmatched junction bases numbered 8, after V lost 6 bases and J lost 4 bases. CDR3 length equals 14 residues. The germline gives CDR1 MDHEN, CDR2 SYDVKM. CDR3 nucleotide sequence: TGTGCCAGCAGCCGCCCGGACAGGGTGTACGAGCAGTACTTC. Translation: CASSRPDRVYEQYF.

In its sample, this clonotype was seen a few times. This chain connects TRBV5-4 to TRBJ2-2; 7 bases align to TRBD2. The CDR3 has 16 amino acids. The V and J ends lost 4 bases and 0 bases, in that order; junction bases with no gene match: 6. CDR1 and CDR2 from the germline V gene are SGHNT and YYREEE (reference sequence). CDR3 DNA: TGTGCCAGCAGCGACGGGGGGAGAGCGAACACCGGGGAGCTGTTTTTT. This encodes CASSDGGRANTGELFF.

The sample holds many counts of this clonotype. This rearrangement joins TRBV2 to TRBJ2-3, with D unresolved. Germline CDR1 reads SNHLY; CDR2 reads FYNNEI. V lost 1 base to trimming and J lost 4 bases, with 9 bases between them. The CDR3 runs to 14 residues. The CDR3 DNA is TGTGCCAGCAGTGAAGAGGCAGTCGCAGATACGCAGTATTTT. Translation: CASSEEAVADTQYF.

This clonotype has more than one count but fewer than ten. The V and J genes are TRBV27 and TRBJ2-2, with 8 positions matching TRBD2. V shed 0 bases and J 3 bases; nucleotides not matched to a gene: 0. This CDR3 is built from 15 residues. CDR1 is MNHEY, CDR2 SMNVEV, per germline (reference sequence). CDR3 coding DNA: TGTGCCAGCAGTTTATCAGCGGGAGACACCGGGGAGCTGTTTTTT. Translating gives CASSLSAGDTGELFF.

This clonotype appeared many times. The chain employs TRBV20-1 and TRBJ2-7, with D possibly being TRBD1 (5 bases). The ends were cut back, 6 bases at V and 2 bases at J, with 11 bases in the middle. From germline, CDR1 is DFQATT and CDR2 SNEGSKA (reference sequence). The CDR3 length is 12 residues. As DNA, the CDR3 is TGCAGTGCAAGCCGGACAACCTACGAGCAGTACTTC. This sequence encodes CSASRTTYEQYF.

Details on this clonotype: A much more abundant neighbour one base away suggests this may be a read error. V is TRBV4-1 and J is TRBJ2-1; D unresolved. The J call may be faulty, since TRBJ2-7 better matches the DNA end. The CDR3 runs 16 residues. CDR1 and CDR2 (germline): MGHRA, YSYEKL. The CDR3 DNA follows: TGCGCCAGCAGCCAAAAGGTGGTGAGCTCCTACAATGAGCAGTACTTC. It codes for CASSQKVVSSYNEQYF.

Note on this clonotype: One base away lies a much larger clone, so this may be a sequencing read error. The rearrangement links TRBV9 to TRBJ2-1, with 9 bases that match TRBD2. Germline V gives CDR1 SGDLS, CDR2 YYNGEE. CDR3 length: 16 residues. CDR3 sequence reads: CASGDRGGRAYNEQLF. The CDR3 DNA follows: TGTGCCAGCGGGGACCGAGGCGGGAGGGCTTACAATGAGCAGCTCTTC.

Concerning this clonotype: One base away lies a much larger clone, so this may be a sequencing read error. For the CDR3, the DNA is TGTGCCAGCTCCACGGGACAGTTCTGCGAGCAGTACTTC. Protein product: CASSTGQFCEQYF. V is TRBV6-5 and J is TRBJ2-7, with 7 bases aligning to TRBD1. Germline trimming cut 8 bases from V and 6 bases from J; bases unmatched to any gene: 10. Germline-derived CDR1 and CDR2 are MNHEY and SVGAGI. The CDR3 loop spans 13 amino acids.

This clonotype was seen at least ten times. The chain couples TRBV12-3 or TRBV12-4 to TRBJ2-1; TRBD1 agrees at 10 bases. V lost 3 bases and J lost 4; bases outside the gene matches: 3. The CDR3 covers 15 residues. The DNA of the CDR3 is TGTGCCAGCAGTTTTTGGGACAGGGGTTACAATGAGCAGTTCTTC. As protein: CASSFWDRGYNEQFF.

In its sample, this clonotype was seen many times. This chain links TRBV18 with TRBJ2-5, with D hard to call. Germline V gene lookup returns CDR1 KGHSH and CDR2 LQKENI. The CDR3 extends over 11 amino acids. V lost 8 bases and J lost 3, with 7 bases in between. The CDR3 DNA sequence: TGTGCCAGCGGTCGTAAAGAGACCCAGTACTTC. Its translation is CASGRKETQYF.

This clonotype turned up a few times. Being one base from a much bigger clone, this may be a read error. The rearrangement uses TRBV29-1 and TRBJ2-7; TRBD2 matches at 8 bases. The germline V gene has CDR1 SQVTM and CDR2 ANQGSEA. The CDR3 runs to 12 residues. The CDR3 protein is CSVTSGSYKQYF. Here the CDR3 DNA reads TGCAGCGTCACTAGCGGTAGCTACAAGCAGTACTTC.

This clonotype has ten or more counts. The genes are TRBV6-1 and TRBJ2-1; D is perhaps TRBD2 (7 bases). This CDR3 has 13 amino acids. V was trimmed by 5 bases and J by 7 bases, leaving 12 bases between them. In germline, CDR1 is MNHNS, CDR2 SASEGT. CDR3 residues: CASSKGGDNEQFF. The CDR3 bases are TGTGCCAGCAGTAAAGGGGGGGATAATGAGCAGTTCTTC.

This clonotype has at least ten counts. The chain employs TRBV4-2 and TRBJ2-2; TRBD1 or TRBD2 may be the D gene (6 bases each). The CDR3 spans 15 residues. Germline V lookup: CDR1 LGHNA, CDR2 YNFKEQ. V was shortened by 6 bases and J by 1 base, with 12 bases between the two germline ends. The CDR3 protein is CASRQGLQNTGELFF. The CDR3 DNA follows: TGTGCCAGCAGACAGGGACTCCAGAACACCGGGGAGCTGTTTTTT.

The genes are TRBV6-6 and TRBJ1-2, with D unclear. The CDR3 runs 14 residues. The germline CDR1 and CDR2 sequences are MNHNY and SVGAGI (reference sequence). Trimming removed 4 bases from V and 5 bases from J, with 14 bases in between. The CDR3 is CASSSSAGWYGYTF. DNA of the CDR3: TGTGCCAGCAGTTCCTCGGCCGGGTGGTATGGCTACACCTTC.

This clonotype has at least ten counts. V gene TRBV12-3 or TRBV12-4 combines with J gene TRBJ2-2, with 9 bases lining up with TRBD2. J lost 5 bases, V lost 5 bases, and 6 bases had no gene match. This CDR3 has 15 residues. This chain's CDR3 is CASSPRLAGTGELFF. The DNA of the CDR3 is TGTGCCAGCAGTCCCCGGCTAGCGGGGACCGGGGAGCTGTTTTTT.

This clonotype has at least ten counts. This rearrangement joins TRBV5-8 to TRBJ1-2; 7 bases line up with TRBD1. Germline V gene sequence: CDR1 SGHTS, CDR2 YDEGEE. The CDR3 totals 13 residues. J gave up 4 bases and V 1 base, and 1 base lay outside the gene matches. CDR3 DNA sequence: TGTGCCAGCAGCTTGCCAGGGGGCTATGGCTACACCTTC. Amino acids: CASSLPGGYGYTF.

This clonotype was found many times. The chain recombines TRBV24-1 with TRBJ2-1; 9 bases map to TRBD2. The CDR3 runs 17 residues. Per the germline V gene, CDR1 is KGHDR and CDR2 is SFDVKD. With 3 bases clipped from V and 1 base from J, the junction kept 6 bases outside the gene matches. CDR3 amino acids: CATSDARGLASYNEQFF. CDR3 bases: TGTGCCACCAGTGATGCAAGGGGACTAGCATCCTACAATGAGCAGTTCTTC.

This clonotype has ten or more counts. The chain links TRBV7-3 to TRBJ2-2; either TRBD1 or TRBD2 may fit D (5 bases each). Between the trimmed V and J ends, which lost 1 base and 6 bases, there was a span of 12 bases. Germline V lookup: CDR1 SGHTA, CDR2 FQGTGA. The CDR3 runs 15 residues. CDR3 amino acids: CASSLKGDVPGELFF. CDR3 sequence (DNA): TGTGCCAGCAGCTTAAAAGGGGACGTCCCCGGGGAGCTGTTTTTT.

This clonotype was seen at least ten times. CDR3 in amino acids: CAWSPAASGRYEQYF. Here the CDR3 DNA reads TGTGCCTGGAGTCCCGCGGCTAGCGGGAGATACGAGCAGTACTTC. The V call is TRBV30, the J call TRBJ2-7, with 10 bases lining up with TRBD2. Germline CDR1 is GTSNPN and CDR2 is SVGIG (reference sequence). The CDR3 loop spans 15 amino acids. With 2 bases clipped from V and 4 bases from J, the junction kept 8 bases outside the gene matches.

At least ten counts were recorded for this clonotype. The chain carries TRBV20-1 and TRBJ2-7, with TRBD2 matching 9 bases. The CDR3 extends over 14 amino acids. V lost 0 bases to trimming and J lost 4 bases; unmatched junction nucleotides: 4. Germline CDR1 and CDR2: DFQATT and SNEGSKA (reference sequence). For the CDR3, the DNA is TGCAGTGCTAGAGATGCGGGAGGGCCGTACGAGCAGTACTTC. As protein: CSARDAGGPYEQYF.

This clonotype was found a few times. V is TRBV12-3 or TRBV12-4 and J is TRBJ2-1; 9 bases agree with TRBD1. After removal of 8 bases from V and 7 bases from J, the junction contained 15 bases not matched to a gene. There are 16 residues in the CDR3. For the CDR3, the DNA is TGTGCCAGCCGATCAGCCGGGACAGGGCCGAAAAATGAGCAGTTCTTC. It specifies CASRSAGTGPKNEQFF.

Ten or more counts support this clonotype. This chain uses TRBV7-9 with TRBJ2-1; D may be TRBD1 (6 bases). This CDR3 contains 14 residues. V was shortened by 5 bases and J by 2 bases, with 10 bases between the two germline ends. Germline V gene sequence: CDR1 SEHNR, CDR2 FQNEAQ (reference sequence). CDR3 bases: TGTGCCAGCAGCCCAGGACAGCCCTACAATGAGCAGTTCTTC. This encodes CASSPGQPYNEQFF.